A selection of T cell receptor beta chains follows, all from one sample in a study of OX40 agonist ivuxolimab in advanced cancers. Sequencing was performed with immunoSEQ multiplex PCR; in TCRdb, only in-frame clones are kept and a portion is missing. Seen here are 40,000 or so clones, roughly 82% observed once, and the top ten hold around 2.1%. This sample comprised CD4+ or CD8+ T cells sorted from blood, obtained in a trial of the OX40 agonist ivuxolimab. These receptors came from an adult with an advanced solid tumor such as melanoma, head and neck, liver or kidney cancer. Each CDR3 is given with its conserved first and last residue. The D gene is left open where the match is weak. Only some rows state a clone size, as once, few, many or a class for expanded clones.

d_gene	j_gene	abundance	v_gene	CDR3nt	CDR3aa
-	TRBJ1-1	-	TRBV4-2	TGTGCCAGCAGCCCCGGGGGGGGGAACACTGAAGCTTTCTTT	CASSPGGGNTEAFF
TRBD1	TRBJ2-1	-	TRBV10-2	TGCGCCAGCAGGGACAGGGGGCCTTACAATGAGCAGTTCTTC	CASRDRGPYNEQFF
-	TRBJ1-6	once	TRBV6-1	TGTGCCAGCAGTGAATTGGCCAGCAGCTCCTATAATTCACCCCTCCACTTT	CASSELASSSYNSPLHF
-	TRBJ2-7	-	TRBV5-4	TGTGCCAGCAGCTTGGGTTTCAGAACCTACGAGCAGTACTTC	CASSLGFRTYEQYF
-	TRBJ2-3	-	TRBV19	TGTGCCAGTGGACCCCGGGTTACGAGTACGGATACGCAGTATTTT	CASGPRVTSTDTQYF
-	TRBJ1-1	-	TRBV27	TGTGCCAGCAGTTTATCGAGGATCTCTGACACTGAAGCTTTCTTT	CASSLSRISDTEAFF
-	TRBJ2-1	-	TRBV30	TGTGCCTGGGGCAAGATGGGGGAGCAGTTCTTC	CAWGKMGEQFF
-	TRBJ2-7	-	TRBV30	TGTGCCTGGACCCCTCTCGACAGGAGCTTCTACGAGCAGTACTTC	CAWTPLDRSFYEQYF
-	TRBJ2-1	few	TRBV7-9	TGTGCCAGCAGCCCGGAGGCCCTACCGGCAACTGAGCAGTTCTTC	CASSPEALPATEQFF
-	TRBJ1-5	-	TRBV27	TGTGCCAGCAGGCCACATGCGGGAAATCAGCCCCAGCATTTT	CASRPHAGNQPQHF
TRBD2	TRBJ2-5	once	TRBV5-1	TGCGCCAGCAGCCCGGGACTAGCGGGGGCACAAGAGACCCAGTACTTC	CASSPGLAGAQETQYF
-	TRBJ1-2	-	TRBV30	TGTGCCTGGAGTTATAAGGGAGGCTATGGCTACACCTTC	CAWSYKGGYGYTF
-	TRBJ1-5	-	TRBV7-6	TGTGCCAGCAGCGCAAGTCCGGTTGCGAATCAGCCCCAGCATTTT	CASSASPVANQPQHF
-	TRBJ1-5	-	TRBV7-2	TGTGCCAGCAGACCTGCGGGCGGCAATCAGCCCCAGCATTTT	CASRPAGGNQPQHF
-	TRBJ2-7	-	TRBV14	TGTGCCAGCAGCCAACAAACCAGGGCAGCCCAGCAGTACTTC	CASSQQTRAAQQYF
-	TRBJ2-1	-	TRBV4-2	TGTGCCAGCAGCCAAGGAGGGGGGGCGAGAACCAATGAGCAGTTCTTC	CASSQGGGARTNEQFF
-	TRBJ2-3	-	TRBV15	TGTGCCACCAGCAGAGATTCTGGGCTGATCACAGATACGCAGTATTTT	CATSRDSGLITDTQYF
TRBD1	TRBJ2-5	-	TRBV14	TGTGCCAGCAGCCAAGATGGCAGGGGGCAAGAGACCCAGTACTTC	CASSQDGRGQETQYF
-	TRBJ1-1	few	TRBV2	TGTGCCAGCACCCAGTCAAACACTGAAGCTTTCTTT	CASTQSNTEAFF
-	TRBJ2-1	-	TRBV30	TGTGCCTGGAGTGTACTCGGACAAGGAGAGCAGTTCTTC	CAWSVLGQGEQFF
TRBD2	TRBJ2-2	-	TRBV9	TGTGCCAGCAGCGACCTAGCGGGGAAGAACACCGGGGAGCTGTTTTTT	CASSDLAGKNTGELFF
TRBD2	TRBJ2-1	-	TRBV18	TGTGCCAGCTCACCGAAGTTGGGGCTGGGCGGGAGGCCTCTTTCCTACAATGAGCAGTTCTTC	CASSPKLGLGGRPLSYNEQFF
TRBD2	TRBJ2-7	-	TRBV9	TGTGCCAGCAGCGTAGACGGGAGGGATTACGAGCAGTACTTC	CASSVDGRDYEQYF
-	TRBJ1-2	-	TRBV5-4	TGTGCCAGCAGCGCCGGTCCGTCGAGTACTTTCTATGGCTACACCTTC	CASSAGPSSTFYGYTF
TRBD1	TRBJ1-2	medium-sized	TRBV5-1	TGCGCCAGCAGTCCAGGAGACAGGGTTGTCTATGGCTACACCTTC	CASSPGDRVVYGYTF
-	TRBJ1-3	-	TRBV6-5	TGTGCCAGCATGTCCGGATACTCTGGAAACACCATATATTTT	CASMSGYSGNTIYF
-	TRBJ2-3	-	TRBV4-1	TGCGCCAGCAGCGGCAGGGAGAGGGCAGATACGCAGTATTTT	CASSGRERADTQYF
-	TRBJ1-1	-	TRBV28	TGTGCCAGCAGTTTATCAGAGGAGAACACTGAAGCTTTCTTT	CASSLSEENTEAFF
TRBD2	TRBJ2-5	-	TRBV28	TGTGCCAGCAGTCCGAGCGGGAGCCAAGAGACCCAGTACTTC	CASSPSGSQETQYF
TRBD1	TRBJ1-5	-	TRBV2	TGTGCCAGCAGTGAAGGGCAGGGGGCTTATCAGCCCCAGCATTTT	CASSEGQGAYQPQHF
-	TRBJ1-1	-	TRBV30	TGTGCCTGGGGACAGTTCAACACTGAAGCTTTCTTT	CAWGQFNTEAFF
-	TRBJ2-7	-	TRBV6-5	TGTGCCAGCAGGACGGGACGGACTCCTGGCGAGCAGTACTTC	CASRTGRTPGEQYF
-	TRBJ2-5	-	TRBV14	TGTGCCAGCAGCGACTCAGGGTTGAAGGGGACCCAGTACTTC	CASSDSGLKGTQYF
-	TRBJ2-7	-	TRBV27	TGTGCCAGCAGTCCCGACAGGCTGCTCTACGAGCAGTACTTC	CASSPDRLLYEQYF
-	TRBJ2-7	-	TRBV6-5	TGTGCCAGCAGCCTCAGGAGGAGCTCCTACGAGCAGTACTTC	CASSLRRSSYEQYF
TRBD2	TRBJ2-7	few	TRBV2	TGTGCCAGCAGTGAACCTACAGCGGGACTCTCCTACGAGCAGTACTTC	CASSEPTAGLSYEQYF
-	TRBJ1-5	-	TRBV19	TGTGCCAGTAGTATTGCTCTAGGGGATCAGCCCCAGCATTTT	CASSIALGDQPQHF
-	TRBJ2-3	-	TRBV11-2	TGTGCCAGCAGCTTAGAGCCGGCCACAGATACGCAGTATTTT	CASSLEPATDTQYF
TRBD2	TRBJ2-2	-	TRBV19	TGTGCCAGTAGTATCATGCGGGGGGGCAGTTCGAGAGACGCAGGGGAGCTGTTTTTT	CASSIMRGGSSRDAGELFF
TRBD2	TRBJ2-1	-	TRBV7-9	TGTGCCAGCAGCCCGAGAACTAGCGGGAGTTACAATGAGCAGTTCTTC	CASSPRTSGSYNEQFF
-	TRBJ2-1	-	TRBV19	TGTGCCAGTACCCCCCCCAGGGATAACCTTGAGCAGTTCTTC	CASTPPRDNLEQFF
-	TRBJ2-7	-	TRBV27	TGTGCCAGCAGTTTATCGCAAATGAACTCCTACGAGCAGTACTTC	CASSLSQMNSYEQYF
TRBD1	TRBJ1-6	-	TRBV30	TGTGCCTGGAGTGTAGACAGGGCTCATTCACCCCTCCACTTT	CAWSVDRAHSPLHF
-	TRBJ1-3	-	TRBV7-2	TGTGCCAGCAGCTTAGTTGGCCAGGGCTTAGGAAACACCATATATTTT	CASSLVGQGLGNTIYF